This paragraph reports one TCR beta chain. Its antigen is unidentified. The junction and the germline gene differ at one end; a read error may be behind it. The data were obtained in a study of cytomegalovirus exposure and HLA in healthy donors. General observations from the study: For most TCR beta V segments, an earlier analysis put the productive rate at about 90% or about 30% of the time. In a later analysis, an Asian-associated ancestry cluster reportedly showed fewer N-insertions than the approximately 660-donor mean.

Germline V CDR1 and CDR2: SEHNR, FQNEAQ (reference sequence). The CDR3 is made up of 15 amino acids. Vbeta (60) and Jbeta (13) primers were used in the PCR. Method: immunoSEQ multiplex PCR; TCRdb's copy keeps in-frame clones and lacks some. The data show over 150,000 clones, roughly four fifths seen once. V gene TRBV7-9 combines with J gene TRBJ2-1; TRBD2 matches 10 bases. Sequencing was carried out using PBMCs. This clonotype was obtained from a woman between 25 and 40 years old in good health and CMV-seropositive. The CDR3 here is CSSSLVLAGRAEQFF. CDR3 sequence (DNA): TGTTCCAGCAGCTTAGTACTAGCGGGAAGGGCTGAGCAGTTCTTC.